These 10 T cell receptor beta chains share one sample of origin, sequenced in a study of cytomegalovirus exposure and HLA in healthy donors. PCR amplification relied on 60 Vbeta primers (plus 13 Jbeta primers). The repertoire was sequenced with immunoSEQ multiplex PCR; TCRdb's copy has only in-frame clones and lacks some. Counted here are about 180,000 clones, about 80% occurring once; the ten biggest clones make up around 2.2%. Sequenced: PBMCs. The source is a woman aged 30 to 39 in good health and CMV-seronegative.

The chain couples TRBV27 to TRBJ2-1; unclear D gene. The CDR3 covers 14 residues. Germline CDR1 reads MNHEY; CDR2 reads SMNVEV (reference sequence). Trimming stripped 5 bases from V and 8 bases from J, with 16 bases between. CDR3 nucleotides: TGTGCCAGCAGTCGCGGTGGTGCCGGTGATGAGCAGTTCTTC. Its protein product is CASSRGGAGDEQFF.

This rearrangement joins TRBV13 to TRBJ2-3; 16 positions match TRBD2. Germline V gene data show CDR1 as PRHDT and CDR2 as FYEKMQ (reference sequence). After removal of 3 bases from V and 4 bases from J, the junction contained 1 base not matched to a gene. This CDR3 contains 16 residues. Here the CDR3 reads CASSFGTSGRADTQYF. In nucleotides, the CDR3 is TGTGCCAGCAGCTTTGGGACTAGCGGGAGGGCAGATACGCAGTATTTT.

The V and J genes are TRBV15 and TRBJ2-5, with a possible D match to TRBD1 (6 bases). V lost 4 bases, J lost 5 bases, and 14 bases lay in between. Germline-derived CDR1 and CDR2 are LNHNV and YYDKDF (reference sequence). The CDR3 runs 14 residues. CDR3 DNA sequence: TGTGCCACCAGCATCATACAGGGTGGGGAGACCCAGTACTTC. Its protein is CATSIIQGGETQYF.

The gene calls are TRBV5-6 and TRBJ1-4; 7 bases match TRBD1. The ends lost 4 bases at V and 7 bases at J; junction bases unmatched: 10. Germline V gene lookup returns CDR1 SGHDT and CDR2 YYEEEE. This CDR3 contains 15 residues. The CDR3 loop is CASSQDRVFGEKLFF. The CDR3 nucleotides read TGTGCCAGCAGCCAAGACAGGGTTTTTGGTGAAAAACTGTTTTTT.

The chain links TRBV10-3 to TRBJ2-3; D is uncertain. Germline loops: CDR1 ENHRY, CDR2 SYGVKD. V shed 0 bases and J shed 5 bases, with 9 bases lying between them. The CDR3 has 14 residues. The CDR3 DNA sequence: TGTGCCATCAGTGAGTCTCCGCCCAGAGATACGCAGTATTTT. Translation gives CAISESPPRDTQYF.

The chain uses TRBV10-2 and TRBJ2-1, with 12 bases fitting TRBD2. CDR3 size: 17 residues. With V trimmed by 3 bases and J by 2 bases, 5 bases remained unmatched. Germline assignment: CDR1 WSHSY and CDR2 SAAADI. This CDR3 is CASSDPSGGGTYNEQFF. DNA of the CDR3: TGCGCCAGCAGTGATCCTAGCGGGGGGGGGACCTACAATGAGCAGTTCTTC.

The rearrangement uses TRBV5-1 and TRBJ2-7; 7 nucleotides match TRBD1. This CDR3 has 14 amino acids. Germline V gene lookup returns CDR1 SGHRS and CDR2 YFSETQ. The V and J ends lost 3 bases and 5 bases, in that order; junction bases with no gene match: 8. The CDR3 loop reads CASSSLDRANEQYF. The CDR3 DNA is TGCGCCAGCAGCTCCTTAGACAGGGCCAACGAGCAGTACTTC. The whole variable domain, filled in from reference TRBV5-1 and TRBJ2-7, reads KAGVTQTPRYLIKTRGQQVTLSCSPISGHRSVSWYQQTPGQGLQFLFEYFSETQRNKGNFPGRFSGRQFSNSRSEMNVSTLELGDSALYLCASSSLDRANEQYFGPGTRLTVT.

Concerning this clone itself: One end of the junction is discordant with germline, which a read error may explain. The chain employs TRBV7-9 and TRBJ1-2; no reliable D call. Looked up from germline, CDR1 is SEHNR and CDR2 is FQNEAQ (reference sequence). The CDR3 is 15 residues long. DNA of the CDR3: TGTTCCAGCAGCTTCCCCGGAGCTCCTAACTATGGCTACACCTTC. Its protein product is CSSSFPGAPNYGYTF.

This chain links TRBV30 with TRBJ1-4; 8 nucleotides align to TRBD1. The CDR3 length is 14 residues. Germline V gene sequence: CDR1 GTSNPN, CDR2 SVGIG (reference sequence). V dropped 2 bases and J dropped 8; count of bases not matched to a gene: 7. This CDR3 reads CAWSWTGSLEKLFF. The DNA of the CDR3 is TGTGCCTGGAGTTGGACAGGGAGCTTAGAAAAACTGTTTTTT.

The chain is built from TRBV11-2 and TRBJ2-7; D is uncertain. This CDR3 contains 12 residues. CDR1 and CDR2 (germline): SGHAT, FQNNGV. The germline V and J ends were trimmed by 1 base and 4 bases, with 5 bases remaining between them. CDR3 sequence (DNA): TGTGCCAGCAGCTTAGGAGAATACGAGCAGTACTTC. Translating gives CASSLGEYEQYF.